The 24 T cell receptor beta chains in this list originate from one sample, sequenced in a study of shared clonotypes between healthy human individuals (TCRdb year 2020). Library preparation employed the immunoSEQ multiplex PCR assay. The clones in this table, taken by TCRdb from immuneACCESS, are in-frame only. Not every clone is retained; where verified, under half of the shortfall comes from an unresolved V gene, and the cause of the rest is unknown. The sample table contains about 1.5 million clones; only one count was recorded for 95% to 99% of them. Of the sample, about 0.42% is held by the ten largest clones. The sequencing sample was made of naive CD4+ T cells sorted from blood. What the cell subset or site label conveys for this sample: CD45RA+ positively selected. Every receptor here comes from a man aged 25-40 years in good health.

The chain links TRBV6-5 to TRBJ2-5; D may be TRBD1 (6 bases). Germline CDR1 is MNHEY and CDR2 is SVGAGI. V gave up 6 bases and J gave up 2 bases, with 13 bases separating them. The CDR3 consists of 14 residues. CDR3 amino acids: CASSLQGSQETQYF. The CDR3 region has the DNA TGTGCCAGCAGCCTACAGGGTTCGCAAGAGACCCAGTACTTC.

This clone was observed once. The rearrangement joins TRBV5-6 to TRBJ1-5, with a weak D call TRBD1 (5 bases). Trimming stripped 0 bases from V and 5 bases from J, with 12 bases between. Germline values: CDR1 SGHDT, CDR2 YYEEEE. This CDR3 comprises 15 residues. The CDR3 nucleotides are TGTGCCAGCAGCTTGGCGGGCGGGGGGGATCAGCCCCAGCATTTT. Its translation is CASSLAGGGDQPQHF. Together with reference TRBV5-6 and TRBJ1-5, the CDR3 gives the full variable domain: DAGVTQSPTHLIKTRGQQVTLRCSPKSGHDTVSWYQQALGQGPQFIFQYYEEEERQRGNFPDRFSGHQFPNYSSELNVNALLLGDSALYLCASSLAGGGDQPQHFGDGTRLSIL.

V is TRBV7-9 and J is TRBJ2-1, with D possibly matching TRBD2 (5 bases). CDR1 is SEHNR and CDR2 is FQNEAQ in the germline V gene (reference sequence). Trimming left V 5 bases short and J 6 bases short, with 11 bases between. This CDR3 has 13 residues. The CDR3 loop reads CASSRKTSNEQFF. The CDR3 nucleotides read TGTGCCAGCAGCCGAAAAACTAGCAATGAGCAGTTCTTC. Supplemented by reference TRBV7-9 and TRBJ2-1, the full variable domain reads DTGVSQNPRHKITKRGQNVTFRCDPISEHNRLYWYRQTLGQGPEFLTYFQNEAQLEKSRLLSDRFSAERPKGSFSTLEIQRTEQGDSAMYLCASSRKTSNEQFFGPGTRLTVL.

The rearrangement links TRBV6-1 to TRBJ2-4, with TRBD2 matching over 16 bases. Trimming at V came to 0 bases and at J to 9 bases, leaving 8 bases not matched to a gene. Germline CDR1 is MNHNS and CDR2 is SASEGT. CDR3 length: 18 residues. The CDR3 loop is CASSEAPGTSGRGGIQYF. CDR3 in DNA: TGTGCCAGCAGTGAAGCGCCCGGGACTAGCGGGAGGGGTGGCATTCAGTACTTC.

V usage is TRBV1 and J usage is TRBJ2-1; the table's D call TRBD2 went unverified against the DNA. TRBV1 represents a pseudogene. The CDR3 runs to 16 residues. The CDR3 loop is CTSSQDRRRGVNEQFF. The CDR3 bases are TGCACCAGCAGCCAAGATAGGAGGCGGGGGGTCAATGAGCAGTTCTTC.

The chain carries TRBV10-1 and TRBJ1-4; TRBD1 agrees at 10 bases. CDR1 and CDR2 (germline): WNHNN, SYGVQD (reference sequence). This CDR3 has 14 amino acids. V was clipped by 5 bases and J by 8 bases; unmatched bases: 5. The CDR3 DNA reads TGCGCCAGCAGTCCGACAGGGGGCGACGAAAAACTGTTTTTT. It is translated as CASSPTGGDEKLFF.

J is TRBJ2-6 and V is TRBV18, with D possibly being TRBD1 or TRBD2 (5 bases each). Trimming cost V 1 base and J 2 bases, with 9 bases left between them. This CDR3 has 16 residues. Per germline, CDR1 KGHSH and CDR2 LQKENI. In DNA form, the CDR3 reads TGTGCCAGCTCACCACTCTGGGGGACTGGGGCCAACGTCCTGACTTTC. Protein product: CASSPLWGTGANVLTF. Complete variable domain (other parts from reference TRBV18 and TRBJ2-6): NAGVMQNPRHLVRRRGQEARLRCSPMKGHSHVYWYRQLPEEGLKFMVYLQKENIIDESGMPKERFSAEFPKEGPSILRIQQVVRGDSAAYFCASSPLWGTGANVLTFGAGSRLTVL.

About this clone: At the DNA level, this CDR3 is encoded by other sequences in the same sample as well. V gene TRBV19 combines with J gene TRBJ2-5; TRBD1 matches at 7 bases. Germline V gives CDR1 LNHDA, CDR2 SQIVND (reference sequence). Losses at the gene ends were 6 bases for V and 3 bases for J; bases not matched to a gene: 4. The CDR3 runs to 13 residues. Written as DNA, the CDR3 is TGTGCCAGTAGGCGACAGGGAGAAGAGACCCAGTACTTC. Translating it yields CASRRQGEETQYF.

The chain recombines TRBV30 with TRBJ1-4; the D gene is possibly TRBD1 (6 bases). The CDR3 spans 13 residues. Germline CDR1 is GTSNPN and CDR2 is SVGIG (reference sequence). V was clipped by 0 bases and J by 7 bases, with 9 bases between them. The CDR3 coding sequence is TGTGCCTGGAGTGTACAGGGAGGTGAAAAACTGTTTTTT. Amino acids: CAWSVQGGEKLFF. The full variable domain, rest sourced from reference TRBV30 and TRBJ1-4, is SQTIHQWPATLVQPVGSPLSLECTVEGTSNPNLYWYRQAAGRGLQLLFYSVGIGQISSEVPQNLSASRPQDRQFILSSKKLLLSDSGFYLCAWSVQGGEKLFFGSGTQLSVL.

V and J are TRBV28 and TRBJ2-1, with D unresolved. Germline CDR1 is MDHEN and CDR2 is SYDVKM. CDR3 length: 14 residues. V lost 3 bases to trimming and J lost 0 bases, with 6 bases between them. The CDR3 reads CASSFQSSYNEQFF. As DNA, the CDR3 is TGTGCCAGCAGTTTTCAGAGCTCCTACAATGAGCAGTTCTTC. The full variable domain, its missing parts supplied by reference TRBV28 and TRBJ2-1, is DVKVTQSSRYLVKRTGEKVFLECVQDMDHENMFWYRQDPGLGLRLIYFSYDVKMKEKGDIPEGYSVSREKKERFSLILESASTNQTSMYLCASSFQSSYNEQFFGPGTRLTVL.

This rearrangement joins TRBV9 to TRBJ1-2; D remains unclear. V gave up 3 bases and J gave up 6 bases, with 9 bases separating them. This CDR3 spans 12 amino acids. Germline V gene lookup returns CDR1 SGDLS and CDR2 YYNGEE. DNA for the CDR3: TGTGCCAGCAGCGCCCGAAGTAATGGCTACACCTTC. Translation: CASSARSNGYTF.

This clone was counted once. The gene calls are TRBV11-2 and TRBJ1-2; unclear D gene. Germline assignment: CDR1 SGHAT and CDR2 FQNNGV. Trimming removed 5 bases from V and 6 bases from J, with 13 bases in between. CDR3 size: 13 residues. CDR3 DNA sequence: TGTGCCAGCAGCGCTAACGGATACGATGGCTACACCTTC. Translation gives CASSANGYDGYTF.

This rearrangement joins TRBV14 to TRBJ2-7; 9 bases fit TRBD1. Germline V gene data show CDR1 as SGHDN and CDR2 as FVKESK. The CDR3 extends over 15 amino acids. V was clipped by 4 bases and J by 3 bases; unmatched bases: 7. The CDR3 DNA is TGTGCCAGCAGCCCCATGTCGACAGGGGGCTACGAGCAGTACTTC. Its protein is CASSPMSTGGYEQYF.

The chain recombines TRBV5-1 with TRBJ2-5, with 7 bases fitting TRBD2. CDR1 SGHRS and CDR2 YFSETQ come from the germline V gene. The CDR3 has 15 amino acids. Trimming removed 5 bases from V and 0 bases from J; junction bases left unmatched: 7. Written as DNA, the CDR3 is TGCGCCAGCAGGGCCTTCAGCGGGGACCAAGAGACCCAGTACTTC. It codes for CASRAFSGDQETQYF. Together with reference TRBV5-1 and TRBJ2-5, the CDR3 gives the full variable domain: KAGVTQTPRYLIKTRGQQVTLSCSPISGHRSVSWYQQTPGQGLQFLFEYFSETQRNKGNFPGRFSGRQFSNSRSEMNVSTLELGDSALYLCASRAFSGDQETQYFGPGTRLLVL.

This chain links TRBV29-1 with TRBJ2-1; D may be TRBD2 (6 bases). CDR1 is SQVTM, CDR2 ANQGSEA, per germline. V was pared by 7 bases and J by 2 bases, with 9 bases between. The CDR3 is 12 amino acids. As DNA, the CDR3 is TGCAGCGCCACGGGAGCCTACAATGAGCAGTTCTTC. Its protein is CSATGAYNEQFF.

The V gene is TRBV5-1, the J gene TRBJ1-5, with D perhaps matching TRBD1 (5 bases). The V end was cut by 0 bases, the J end by 2 bases, with 15 bases between. The CDR3 consists of 17 residues. Germline CDR1 reads SGHRS; CDR2 reads YFSETQ. CDR3 DNA sequence: TGCGCCAGCAGCTTGGGGGGCGAGGGTTGGGGCAATCAGCCCCAGCATTTT. This gives the protein CASSLGGEGWGNQPQHF.

Here the CDR3 DNA reads TGTGCCAGCAGCACGTCAGGGGGCCTGGGAGAGCAGTACTTC. Amino acids: CASSTSGGLGEQYF. This chain uses TRBV7-9 with TRBJ2-7; 8 nucleotides line up with TRBD1. In germline, CDR1 is SEHNR, CDR2 FQNEAQ (reference sequence). This CDR3 comprises 14 residues. After removal of 5 bases from V and 7 bases from J, the junction contained 10 bases not matched to a gene.

This chain links TRBV7-9 with TRBJ2-5; no reliable D call. CDR3 length: 13 residues. Trimming removed 6 bases at V and 2 bases at J, with 10 bases between. Per the germline V gene, CDR1 is SEHNR and CDR2 is FQNEAQ (reference sequence). The CDR3 sequence is CASRGLNQETQYF. Written as DNA, the CDR3 is TGTGCCAGCAGAGGGCTAAATCAAGAGACCCAGTACTTC. The whole variable domain, remainder taken from reference TRBV7-9 and TRBJ2-5, is DTGVSQNPRHKITKRGQNVTFRCDPISEHNRLYWYRQTLGQGPEFLTYFQNEAQLEKSRLLSDRFSAERPKGSFSTLEIQRTEQGDSAMYLCASRGLNQETQYFGPGTRLLVL.

V and J are TRBV18 and TRBJ2-7, with TRBD2 matching 7 bases. The trim removed 2 bases at V and 6 bases at J, leaving 4 bases unmatched. CDR1 and CDR2 (germline): KGHSH, LQKENI. This CDR3 has 13 residues. The CDR3 here is CASSPLRESEQYF. The DNA for the CDR3 is TGTGCCAGCTCACCATTGCGGGAGAGCGAGCAGTACTTC. The full variable domain, completed using reference TRBV18 and TRBJ2-7, is NAGVMQNPRHLVRRRGQEARLRCSPMKGHSHVYWYRQLPEEGLKFMVYLQKENIIDESGMPKERFSAEFPKEGPSILRIQQVVRGDSAAYFCASSPLRESEQYFGPGTRLTVT.

The genes are TRBV10-3 and TRBJ2-7; D is perhaps TRBD1 or TRBD2 (5 bases each). Germline V lookup: CDR1 ENHRY, CDR2 SYGVKD. The ends were cut back, 2 bases at V and 3 bases at J, with 14 bases in the middle. The CDR3 spans 15 residues. The CDR3 is CAISENPGAYYEQYF. The DNA of the CDR3 is TGTGCCATCAGTGAGAATCCCGGGGCTTACTACGAGCAGTACTTC.

In regard to this clone: Other DNA sequences in this sample translate to the same CDR3. Written as DNA, the CDR3 is TGCGCCAGCAGCCCCGGACTAGCGGGAGGGTCCTACGAGCAGTACTTC. It codes for CASSPGLAGGSYEQYF. The chain recombines TRBV5-1 with TRBJ2-7, with 15 positions matching TRBD2. The CDR3 is made up of 16 amino acids. Germline-derived CDR1 and CDR2 are SGHRS and YFSETQ. V lost 4 bases, J lost 1 base, and 3 bases stayed unmatched.

In this sample, this clone turned up once. Other DNA sequences in this specimen translate into the identical CDR3. V gene TRBV28 combines with J gene TRBJ2-2; D is unresolved. The CDR3 has 12 residues. V was cut by 3 bases and J by 6 bases, with 5 bases left in between. Germline values: CDR1 MDHEN, CDR2 SYDVKM. CDR3 nucleotide sequence: TGTGCCAGCAGTTTGCTAGCCGGGGAGCTGTTTTTT. As protein: CASSLLAGELFF.

This chain uses TRBV5-4 with TRBJ2-7; D gene ambiguous. The V gene lost 2 bases and the J gene lost 1 base, with 7 bases spanning the gap. This CDR3 region has 13 residues. Germline lookup yields CDR1 SGHNT and CDR2 YYREEE (reference sequence). The CDR3 spells CASSLQQSYEQYF. The CDR3 DNA follows: TGTGCCAGCAGCTTACAACAATCCTACGAGCAGTACTTC.

The rearrangement uses TRBV18 and TRBJ1-1; D unresolved. CDR1 is KGHSH and CDR2 is LQKENI in the germline V gene. This CDR3 is built from 13 residues. Deletions cut 4 bases from V and 2 bases from J, with 8 bases between. The CDR3 coding sequence is TGTGCCAGCTCACTGAAGGTAAACACTGAAGCTTTCTTT. Translation: CASSLKVNTEAFF. Together with reference TRBV18 and TRBJ1-1, the CDR3 gives the full variable domain: NAGVMQNPRHLVRRRGQEARLRCSPMKGHSHVYWYRQLPEEGLKFMVYLQKENIIDESGMPKERFSAEFPKEGPSILRIQQVVRGDSAAYFCASSLKVNTEAFFGQGTRLTVV.